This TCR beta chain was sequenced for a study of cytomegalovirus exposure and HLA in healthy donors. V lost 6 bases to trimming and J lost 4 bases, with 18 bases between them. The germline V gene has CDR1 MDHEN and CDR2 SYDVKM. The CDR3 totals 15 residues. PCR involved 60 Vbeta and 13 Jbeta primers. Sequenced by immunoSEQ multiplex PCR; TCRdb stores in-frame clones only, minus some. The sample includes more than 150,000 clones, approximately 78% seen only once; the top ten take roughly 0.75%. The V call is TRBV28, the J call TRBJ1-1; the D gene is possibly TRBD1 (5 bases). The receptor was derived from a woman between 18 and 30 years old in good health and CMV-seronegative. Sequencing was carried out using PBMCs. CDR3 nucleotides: TGTGCCAGCAGCCTCCGGGGGGGGATAGGCACTGAAGCTTTCTTT. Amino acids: CASSLRGGIGTEAFF.